This T cell receptor beta chain was obtained from a study of blood T cell repertoires in COVID-19. Study in general: Some COVID-19 samples were acute and others convalescent; all came from the United States, Italy and Spain. T cells, B-cell-depleted T cells, or PBMCs provided the cDNA or gDNA that served as material.

V lost 3 bases to trimming and J lost 7 bases, with 17 bases between them. The CDR3 sequence is 15 residues long. The germline gives CDR1 SGDLS, CDR2 YYNGEE. Study processing details: Reference gene primer amplification yielded estimated nucleated cell counts. Data came from immunoSEQ multiplex PCR; TCRdb stores just in-frame clones and leaves some out. V and J calls and clone size follow that table, whereas D and trimming were derived from the DNA. This sample yields about 190,000 clones, of which about 88% are seen a single time; about 6.6% belongs to the top ten. This TCR was sampled from a woman between 40 and 50 years old who had recovered from COVID-19. The chain has TRBV9 and TRBJ2-4, with TRBD1 as a possible D gene (6 bases). The source material was peripheral blood. CDR3 amino acids: CASSGGPGVGNIQYF. The CDR3 nucleotides read TGTGCCAGCAGCGGGGGCCCAGGGGTCGGGAACATTCAGTACTTC.